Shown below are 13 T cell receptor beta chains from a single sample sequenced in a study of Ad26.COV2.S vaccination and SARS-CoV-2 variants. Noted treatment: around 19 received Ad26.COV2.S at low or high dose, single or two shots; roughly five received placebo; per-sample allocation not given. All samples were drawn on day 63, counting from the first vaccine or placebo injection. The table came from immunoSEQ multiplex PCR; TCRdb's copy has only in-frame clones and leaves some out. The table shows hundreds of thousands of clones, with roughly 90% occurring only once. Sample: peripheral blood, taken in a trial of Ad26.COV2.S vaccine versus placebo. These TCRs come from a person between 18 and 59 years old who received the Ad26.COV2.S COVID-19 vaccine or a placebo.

The CDR3 sequence: CASSRPGTGAYEQYF. The CDR3 bases are TGTGCCAGCAGCCGCCCCGGGACAGGGGCCTACGAGCAGTACTTC. This rearrangement joins TRBV3-1 (or the pseudogene TRBV3-2) to TRBJ2-7; 10 bases fit TRBD1. The germline V gene encodes CDR1 LGHDT and CDR2 YNNKEL (reference sequence). The CDR3 length is 15 residues. V lost 4 bases to trimming and J lost 2 bases; unmatched junction nucleotides: 5.

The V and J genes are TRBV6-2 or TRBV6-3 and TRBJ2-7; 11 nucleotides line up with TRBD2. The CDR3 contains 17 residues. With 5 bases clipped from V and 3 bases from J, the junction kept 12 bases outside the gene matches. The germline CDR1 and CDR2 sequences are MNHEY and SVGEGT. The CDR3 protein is CASSPSRLAGLHYEQYF. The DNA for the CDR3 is TGTGCCAGCAGTCCCTCACGACTAGCGGGGTTACACTACGAGCAGTACTTC.

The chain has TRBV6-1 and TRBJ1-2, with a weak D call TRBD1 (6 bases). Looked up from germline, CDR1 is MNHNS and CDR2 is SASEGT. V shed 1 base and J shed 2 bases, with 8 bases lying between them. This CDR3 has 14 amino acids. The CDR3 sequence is CASSEGTANYGYTF. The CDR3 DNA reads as TGTGCCAGCAGTGAAGGGACAGCGAACTATGGCTACACCTTC.

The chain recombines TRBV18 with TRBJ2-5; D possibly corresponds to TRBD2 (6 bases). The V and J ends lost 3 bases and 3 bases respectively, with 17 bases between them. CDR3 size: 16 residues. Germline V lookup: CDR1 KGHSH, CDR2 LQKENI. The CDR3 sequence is CASSPAKRREEETQYF. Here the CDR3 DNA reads TGTGCCAGCTCACCTGCTAAGCGGAGGGAAGAAGAGACCCAGTACTTC.

As DNA, the CDR3 is TGTGCCACCTACGGGACAGAAAACTACGAGCAGTACTTC. Translating gives CATYGTENYEQYF. The chain links TRBV2 to TRBJ2-7; 7 bases map to TRBD1. Germline assignment: CDR1 SNHLY and CDR2 FYNNEI. The V and J ends lost 10 bases and 3 bases, in that order; junction bases with no gene match: 9. The CDR3 is 13 residues long.

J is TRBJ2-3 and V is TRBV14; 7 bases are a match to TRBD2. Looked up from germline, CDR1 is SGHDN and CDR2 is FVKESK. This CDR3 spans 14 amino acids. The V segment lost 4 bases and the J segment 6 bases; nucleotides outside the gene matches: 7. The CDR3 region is CASSLAGPWDTQYF. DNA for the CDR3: TGTGCCAGCAGCCTAGCGGGTCCTTGGGATACGCAGTATTTT.

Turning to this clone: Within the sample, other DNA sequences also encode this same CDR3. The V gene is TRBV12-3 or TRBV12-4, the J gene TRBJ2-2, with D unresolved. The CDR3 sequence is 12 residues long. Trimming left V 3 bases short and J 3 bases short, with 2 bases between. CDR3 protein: CASSFYTGELFF. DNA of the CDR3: TGTGCCAGCAGTTTCTACACCGGGGAGCTGTTTTTT.

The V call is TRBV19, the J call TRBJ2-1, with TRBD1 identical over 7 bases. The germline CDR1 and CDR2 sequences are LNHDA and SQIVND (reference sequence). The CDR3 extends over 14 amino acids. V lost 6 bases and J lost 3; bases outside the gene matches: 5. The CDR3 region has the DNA TGTGCCAGTAGCCTACAGGGGAGCTACAATGAGCAGTTCTTC. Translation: CASSLQGSYNEQFF.

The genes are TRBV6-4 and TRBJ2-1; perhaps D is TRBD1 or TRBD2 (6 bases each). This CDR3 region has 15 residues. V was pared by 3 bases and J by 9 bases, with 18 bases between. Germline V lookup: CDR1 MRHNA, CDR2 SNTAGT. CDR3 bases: TGTGCCAGCAGTGAACAGACAGGAGGGGGGACTGAGCAGTTCTTC. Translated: CASSEQTGGGTEQFF.

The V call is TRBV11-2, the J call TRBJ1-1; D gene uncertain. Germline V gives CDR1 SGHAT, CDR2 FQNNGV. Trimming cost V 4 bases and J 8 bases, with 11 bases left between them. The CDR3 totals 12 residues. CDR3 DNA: TGTGCCAGCAGCTCCCAACCGGTAGAAGCTTTCTTT. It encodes CASSSQPVEAFF. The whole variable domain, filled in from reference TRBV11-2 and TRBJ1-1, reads EAGVAQSPRYKIIEKRQSVAFWCNPISGHATLYWYQQILGQGPKLLIQFQNNGVVDDSQLPKDRFSAERLKGVDSTLKIQPAKLEDSAVYLCASSSQPVEAFFGQGTRLTVV.

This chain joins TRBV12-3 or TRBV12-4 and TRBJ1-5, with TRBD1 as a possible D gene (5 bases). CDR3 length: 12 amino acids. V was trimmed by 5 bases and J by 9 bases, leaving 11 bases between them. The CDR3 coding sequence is TGTGCCAGCAGTGGCGGGGGTCGGCCCCAGCATTTT. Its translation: CASSGGGRPQHF.

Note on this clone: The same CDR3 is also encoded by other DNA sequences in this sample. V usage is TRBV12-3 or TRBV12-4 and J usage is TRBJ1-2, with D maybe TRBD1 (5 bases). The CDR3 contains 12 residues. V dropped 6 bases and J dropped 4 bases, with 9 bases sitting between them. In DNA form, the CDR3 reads TGTGCCAGCAGCGGGACGGGCTATGGCTACACCTTC. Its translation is CASSGTGYGYTF.

The CDR3 DNA reads as TGTGCCAGCTCACCATCCGGGACTAGCGGCTTAAGGGCCCAGTACTTC. The encoded protein is CASSPSGTSGLRAQYF. The gene calls are TRBV18 and TRBJ2-5, with 11 nucleotides matching TRBD2. The trim removed 2 bases at V and 9 bases at J, leaving 11 bases unmatched. There are 16 residues in the CDR3. CDR1 KGHSH and CDR2 LQKENI come from the germline V gene.